This T cell receptor beta chain was sequenced for a study of graft-versus-host responses after intestinal transplantation. Assay: immunoSEQ multiplex PCR; the TCRdb copy retains only in-frame clones and omits some. The data hold about 4,300 clones, with 76% observed a single time. Processed graft tissue released its intraepithelial and lamina propria lymphocytes. This CDR3 spans 17 amino acids. The trim removed 4 bases at V and 0 bases at J, leaving 9 bases unmatched. Looked up from germline, CDR1 is SGHRS and CDR2 is YFSETQ. The sample in question was ileum tissue, obtained 338 days after intestinal transplantation. The V gene is TRBV5-1, the J gene TRBJ2-2; 7 bases fit TRBD1. This receptor was identified in a human patient who received an intestinal transplant, so some T cells may come from the graft donor. The CDR3 DNA reads as TGCGCCAGCAGCCCCTCTCCCGGGACAGCGAACACCGGGGAGCTGTTTTTT. Protein sequence: CASSPSPGTANTGELFF.